Presented here are 29 T cell receptor beta chains from one specimen sequenced in a study of CD8 T cells in Susac syndrome. cDNA came from approximately 0.5 to 1 ug RNA primed by random hexamers. From the immunoSEQ multiplex PCR reads, TCRdb called clonotypes with MiXCR, one entry per CDR3 protein. The repertoire holds 210,000 or so distinct CDR3 sequences, over 90% seen once, with under 0.2% in the top ten. Sequenced material: CD4+ T cells from PBMCs. The source of these receptors is a human donor with Susac syndrome.

This clonotype occurred once. The genes are TRBV10-3 and TRBJ2-7, with TRBD2 matching over 11 bases. This CDR3 is built from 17 residues. Germline-derived CDR1 and CDR2 are ENHRY and SYGVKD. With V trimmed by 1 base and J by 5 bases, 10 bases remained unmatched. CDR3 sequence (DNA): TGTGCCATCAGTGAGTACTCCGATAGCGGGGGGGCCAACGAGCAGTACTTC. Its protein is CAISEYSDSGGANEQYF.

The rearrangement joins TRBV29-1 to TRBJ2-2; a possible D gene is TRBD2 (6 bases). The CDR3 is 13 amino acids. CDR1 is SQVTM, CDR2 ANQGSEA, per germline. Trimming removed 7 bases at V and 7 bases at J, with 16 bases between. CDR3 in amino acids: CSAGARGNGELFF. The CDR3, as DNA: TGCAGCGCCGGAGCGCGGGGTAACGGGGAGCTGTTTTTT.

The V and J genes are TRBV12-3 or TRBV12-4 and TRBJ2-3, with D hard to call. The CDR3 is 14 residues long. V was clipped by 3 bases and J by 3 bases, with 10 bases between them. CDR3 residues: CASSFTHSTDTQYF. CDR3 coding DNA: TGTGCCAGCAGTTTTACCCACAGTACAGATACGCAGTATTTT.

The rearrangement joins TRBV12-3 or TRBV12-4 to TRBJ1-6; 7 bases line up with TRBD1. V shed 6 bases and J 10 bases; nucleotides not matched to a gene: 12. The CDR3 contains 15 residues. Written as DNA, the CDR3 is TGTGCCAGCAGCCGGGACAGCAAAAAAAACTCACCCCTCCACTTT. This codes for CASSRDSKKNSPLHF.

This clonotype was observed a single time. The rearrangement joins TRBV7-9 to TRBJ1-1, with D tentatively TRBD1 (6 bases). The V end was cut by 5 bases, the J end by 11 bases, with 15 bases between. The CDR3 is 12 amino acids. The germline V gene has CDR1 SEHNR and CDR2 FQNEAQ (reference sequence). This CDR3 reads CASSQDTGMAFF. The CDR3 DNA is TGTGCCAGCAGCCAAGACACAGGGATGGCTTTCTTT.

The chain has TRBV30 and TRBJ1-1; no firm D call. Deletions cut 2 bases from V and 11 bases from J, with 21 bases between. The germline V gene has CDR1 GTSNPN and CDR2 SVGIG (reference sequence). The CDR3 is 14 residues long. The CDR3 is CAWSPVKNLKEAFF. CDR3 nucleotides: TGTGCCTGGAGTCCCGTCAAGAACCTAAAGGAGGCTTTCTTT.

In this sample, this clonotype turned up a few times. V gene TRBV7-2 combines with J gene TRBJ2-4; no firm D call. V lost 0 bases, J lost 6 bases, and 12 bases lay in between. CDR1 and CDR2 from the germline V gene are SGHTA and FQGNSA. The CDR3 totals 15 residues. The CDR3 reads CASSLAGSPGNIQYF. In DNA form, the CDR3 reads TGTGCCAGCAGCTTAGCGGGGTCCCCTGGAAACATTCAGTACTTC. The whole variable domain, remainder taken from reference TRBV7-2 and TRBJ2-4, is GAGVSQSPSNKVTEKGKDVELRCDPISGHTALYWYRQSLGQGLEFLIYFQGNSAPDKSGLPSDRFSAERTGGSVSTLTIQRTQQEDSAVYLCASSLAGSPGNIQYFGAGTRLSVL.

The chain carries TRBV30 and TRBJ2-5; D unclear. The V end was cut by 6 bases, the J end by 1 base, with 6 bases between. This CDR3 contains 11 residues. Germline V gives CDR1 GTSNPN, CDR2 SVGIG (reference sequence). The CDR3 loop is CACPGQETQYF. The DNA for the CDR3 is TGTGCCTGCCCGGGCCAAGAGACCCAGTACTTC.

The chain joins TRBV18 to TRBJ1-2, with D hard to call. This CDR3 contains 13 residues. V lost 3 bases to trimming and J lost 8 bases, with 13 bases between them. CDR1 and CDR2 (germline): KGHSH, LQKENI. CDR3 loop: CASSPRPGGGYTF. The CDR3 nucleotides read TGTGCCAGCTCACCTCGGCCAGGCGGCGGCTACACCTTC.

The chain recombines TRBV29-1 with TRBJ1-4; D not resolved. Germline V gene sequence: CDR1 SQVTM, CDR2 ANQGSEA. This CDR3 is 13 amino acids long. The germline V and J ends were trimmed by 4 bases and 0 bases, with 6 bases remaining between them. The DNA of the CDR3 is TGCAGCGTTGTGGCGGCAACTAATGAAAAACTGTTTTTT. Protein product: CSVVAATNEKLFF.

The chain links TRBV4-3 to TRBJ2-5; D remains ambiguous. CDR3 length equals 13 residues. V gave up 2 bases and J gave up 5 bases, with 9 bases separating them. The germline CDR1 and CDR2 sequences are LGHNA and YSLEER. The CDR3, as DNA: TGCGCCAGCAGCCAAACTACCGGGGAGACCCAGTACTTC. This translates into CASSQTTGETQYF.

The gene calls are TRBV20-1 and TRBJ2-2; possibly TRBD1 for D (5 bases). This CDR3 has 14 residues. Trimming left V 6 bases short and J 4 bases short, with 15 bases between. In germline, CDR1 is DFQATT, CDR2 SNEGSKA (reference sequence). The CDR3 nucleotides are TGCAGTGCACCAGGGTCTTCTAGCACCGGGGAGCTGTTTTTT. Its translation: CSAPGSSSTGELFF.

The genes are TRBV7-2 and TRBJ2-7; D not resolved. V dropped 4 bases and J dropped 3 bases, with 13 bases sitting between them. Germline CDR1 is SGHTA and CDR2 is FQGNSA. The CDR3 extends over 14 amino acids. CDR3 protein: CASSSRGRRYEQYF. CDR3 sequence (DNA): TGTGCCAGCAGCTCCCGAGGCAGGCGCTACGAGCAGTACTTC.

The rearrangement joins TRBV5-1 to TRBJ1-2; D is perhaps TRBD1 (5 bases). The length of the CDR3 is 16 residues. Trimming stripped 0 bases from V and 0 bases from J, with 12 bases between. CDR1 SGHRS and CDR2 YFSETQ come from the germline V gene. The DNA for the CDR3 is TGCGCCAGCAGCTTGGAGCGGACACCGTCTAACTATGGCTACACCTTC. Protein product: CASSLERTPSNYGYTF.

This rearrangement joins TRBV7-2 to TRBJ2-7, with TRBD1 matching 9 bases. This CDR3 spans 14 amino acids. The trim removed 5 bases at V and 5 bases at J, leaving 7 bases unmatched. Germline V gives CDR1 SGHTA, CDR2 FQGNSA. This chain's CDR3 is CASSTGQGVDEQYF. CDR3 coding DNA: TGTGCCAGCAGCACGGGACAGGGCGTCGACGAGCAGTACTTC.

The chain carries TRBV5-1 and TRBJ2-2; a possible D gene is TRBD2 (5 bases). Germline-derived CDR1 and CDR2 are SGHRS and YFSETQ. This CDR3 is built from 16 residues. Deletions cut 4 bases from V and 3 bases from J, with 16 bases between. The CDR3 DNA reads TGCGCCAGCAGCCCGAGCGTCCGGACTGACACCGGGGAGCTGTTTTTT. Its protein is CASSPSVRTDTGELFF. Full variable domain (missing parts from reference TRBV5-1 and TRBJ2-2): KAGVTQTPRYLIKTRGQQVTLSCSPISGHRSVSWYQQTPGQGLQFLFEYFSETQRNKGNFPGRFSGRQFSNSRSEMNVSTLELGDSALYLCASSPSVRTDTGELFFGEGSRLTVL.

This clonotype was detected only once. This chain links TRBV4-3 with TRBJ2-3, with 8 bases that match TRBD2. The trim removed 4 bases at V and 6 bases at J, leaving 18 bases unmatched. Germline lookup yields CDR1 LGHNA and CDR2 YSLEER. The CDR3 is 18 residues long. For the CDR3, the DNA is TGCGCCAGCAGCCCGACCGGGACTAGGGGGAGGGTCTCCGATACGCAGTATTTT. This sequence encodes CASSPTGTRGRVSDTQYF.

The V and J genes are TRBV5-1 and TRBJ2-3; perhaps D is TRBD1 or TRBD2 (6 bases each). V lost 5 bases and J 3 bases, leaving 16 bases between the germline ends. Germline assignment: CDR1 SGHRS and CDR2 YFSETQ. CDR3 size: 15 residues. CDR3 coding DNA: TGCGCCAGCAGGACGGGGGCGTCGAGTACAGATACGCAGTATTTT. This translates into CASRTGASSTDTQYF.

The rearrangement uses TRBV7-3 and TRBJ2-7; D ambiguous. Trimming removed 1 base from V and 0 bases from J, with 7 bases in between. CDR1 is SGHTA and CDR2 is FQGTGA in the germline V gene. This CDR3 region has 14 residues. CDR3 in amino acids: CASSLNLASYEQYF. CDR3 bases: TGTGCCAGCAGCTTAAACTTGGCCTCCTACGAGCAGTACTTC.

The chain combines TRBV12-3 or TRBV12-4 with TRBJ2-2; 8 bases map to TRBD1. V was clipped by 6 bases and J by 3 bases; unmatched bases: 3. The CDR3 totals 14 residues. The DNA for the CDR3 is TGTGCCAGCAGAAACAGGGGGTACACCGGGGAGCTGTTTTTT. It specifies CASRNRGYTGELFF.

This chain joins TRBV12-3 or TRBV12-4 and TRBJ1-6; 8 bases map to TRBD1. The CDR3 covers 16 residues. V lost 6 bases and J lost 1; bases outside the gene matches: 5. Here the CDR3 reads CASRGQGTSYNSPLHF. Here the CDR3 DNA reads TGTGCCAGCAGAGGACAGGGAACGTCCTATAATTCACCCCTCCACTTT.

This sequence joins TRBV30 and TRBJ2-2; D ambiguous. From germline, CDR1 is GTSNPN and CDR2 SVGIG (reference sequence). Trimming removed 2 bases from V and 1 base from J, with 5 bases in between. CDR3 length: 13 amino acids. The chain's CDR3 is CAWSPGNTGELFF. CDR3 DNA: TGTGCCTGGAGTCCAGGGAACACCGGGGAGCTGTTTTTT.

The chain carries TRBV7-2 and TRBJ2-7; TRBD1 agrees at 7 bases. Trimming removed 5 bases from V and 5 bases from J; junction bases left unmatched: 9. Looked up from germline, CDR1 is SGHTA and CDR2 is FQGNSA. The CDR3 sequence is 14 residues long. The CDR3 DNA reads TGTGCCAGCAGCCCAGCCGGCAGGGGGAACGAGCAGTACTTC. Translated, it gives CASSPAGRGNEQYF.

This clonotype has only one observation. The J gene is TRBJ2-7, the V gene TRBV6-6; possibly TRBD1 for D (5 bases). The CDR3 covers 14 residues. The germline V gene encodes CDR1 MNHNY and CDR2 SVGAGI (reference sequence). The ends were cut back, 2 bases at V and 5 bases at J, with 13 bases in the middle. The CDR3 is CASSYVQAGNEQYF. The CDR3 DNA is TGTGCCAGCAGTTACGTACAGGCTGGGAACGAGCAGTACTTC.

This clonotype was counted only a few times. The V and J genes are TRBV5-1 and TRBJ1-2, with 7 bases aligning to TRBD1. Trimming removed 4 bases from V and 2 bases from J; junction bases left unmatched: 8. The germline CDR1 and CDR2 sequences are SGHRS and YFSETQ. The CDR3 runs 15 residues. In DNA form, the CDR3 reads TGCGCCAGCAGCGAAGATGGGACAGACAACTATGGCTACACCTTC. It yields the protein CASSEDGTDNYGYTF.

This chain joins TRBV12-3 or TRBV12-4 and TRBJ1-1; D is uncertain. CDR3 length equals 13 residues. Trimming shortened V by 3 bases and J by 1 base, and 6 bases separated the two germline ends. CDR3 bases: TGTGCCAGCAGTTTTTGGCCGAACACTGAAGCTTTCTTT. Translating it yields CASSFWPNTEAFF.

This clonotype was seen a handful of times. The chain carries TRBV7-2 and TRBJ2-3; 8 bases align to TRBD2. The CDR3 has 16 amino acids. V lost 3 bases, J lost 4 bases, and 9 bases stayed unmatched. Germline CDR1 and CDR2: SGHTA and FQGNSA. The CDR3 DNA sequence: TGTGCCAGCAGCTTCGCTTCCCAGACTAGCGCAGATACGCAGTATTTT. Translated: CASSFASQTSADTQYF.

The rearrangement uses TRBV29-1 and TRBJ2-5, with unresolved D. Trimming removed 6 bases at V and 5 bases at J, with 13 bases between. The CDR3 loop spans 12 amino acids. Germline V gene lookup returns CDR1 SQVTM and CDR2 ANQGSEA. The CDR3, as DNA: TGCAGCGTGACCGGGCCCGGGGAGACCCAGTACTTC. It translates to CSVTGPGETQYF. Based on the CDR3 plus reference TRBV29-1 and TRBJ2-5, the full variable domain is SAVISQKPSRDICQRGTSLTIQCQVDSQVTMMFWYRQQPGQSLTLIATANQGSEATYESGFVIDKFPISRPNLTFSTLTVSNMSPEDSSIYLCSVTGPGETQYFGPGTRLLVL.

The chain combines TRBV28 with TRBJ2-1; 10 nucleotides line up with TRBD1. The germline gives CDR1 MDHEN, CDR2 SYDVKM. The CDR3 is made up of 15 amino acids. Trimming at V came to 2 bases and at J to 7 bases, leaving 5 bases not matched to a gene. DNA for the CDR3: TGTGCCAGCAGTTTACGGACAGGGGGGAGGAATGAGCAGTTCTTC. Its translation is CASSLRTGGRNEQFF. Drawing the rest from reference TRBV28 and TRBJ2-1, the complete variable domain is DVKVTQSSRYLVKRTGEKVFLECVQDMDHENMFWYRQDPGLGLRLIYFSYDVKMKEKGDIPEGYSVSREKKERFSLILESASTNQTSMYLCASSLRTGGRNEQFFGPGTRLTVL.